These 2 T cell receptor beta chains came from one sample sequenced in a study of blood T cells in healthy people across ages. A second PCR, run for 7 to 11 cycles, used a sample-barcoded 5' primer plus a J-beta primer mix. MiXCR, applied by TCRdb to the 5' RACE reads, yields one record per CDR3 protein. Among over 500,000 distinct CDR3 sequences listed, about 28% were seen once. This sample was shared with a second study, whose subject was T cells of mothers and their children.

Sequencing was performed on blood. The receptors come from a boy under 10 years old in good health.

The chain links TRBV7-8 to TRBJ2-3; 7 bases line up with TRBD1. The CDR3 sequence is 18 residues long. Losses at the gene ends were 6 bases for V and 1 base for J; bases not matched to a gene: 16. The germline V gene has CDR1 SGHVS and CDR2 FQNEAQ. CDR3 in amino acids: CASRPPWNRGLGTDTQYF. The CDR3 DNA follows: TGTGCCAGCAGGCCACCCTGGAACAGGGGCTTGGGCACAGATACGCAGTATTTT.

This rearrangement joins TRBV16 to TRBJ1-2, with 10 bases that match TRBD1. Germline values: CDR1 KGHSY, CDR2 FQNENV. CDR3 length equals 15 residues. The V segment lost 7 bases and the J segment 6 bases; nucleotides outside the gene matches: 11. CDR3 sequence reads: CASILNRGQGNGYTF. CDR3 bases: TGTGCCAGCATCCTCAATCGGGGACAGGGGAATGGCTACACCTTC.